This T cell receptor (beta chain) is from a study of cytomegalovirus exposure and HLA in healthy donors. Amplification used 60 Vbeta primers and 13 Jbeta primers. The table came from immunoSEQ multiplex PCR; TCRdb's copy has only in-frame clones and leaves some out. This sample has under 200,000 clones, with approximately 85% found just once. Findings of the study overall: Later analysis found that TCR beta chains associated with HLA were more clonally expanded than other, equally common chains. Most observed TCR sequences were rare, whereas some public TCRs were detected in many donors.

A word on this clone: Its specificity is unknown.

The sequence derives from a man between 18 and 35 years old in good health and CMV-seropositive. The sequenced sample was PBMCs.

In nucleotides, the CDR3 is TGTGCCAGTCGTCGCGCAGGGGAGGGAACGGGCTACACCTTC. Protein sequence: CASRRAGEGTGYTF. The chain couples TRBV7-2 to TRBJ1-2, with D maybe TRBD1 (6 bases). Germline lookup yields CDR1 SGHTA and CDR2 FQGNSA. The V gene lost 9 bases and the J gene lost 8 bases, with 22 bases spanning the gap. The CDR3 contains 14 residues.